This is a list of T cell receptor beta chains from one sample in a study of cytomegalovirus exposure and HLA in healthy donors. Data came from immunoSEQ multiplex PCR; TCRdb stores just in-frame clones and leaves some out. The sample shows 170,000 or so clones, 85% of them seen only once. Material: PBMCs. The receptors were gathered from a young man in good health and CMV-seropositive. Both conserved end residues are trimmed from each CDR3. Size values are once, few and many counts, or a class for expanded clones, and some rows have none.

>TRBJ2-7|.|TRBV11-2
ASSFGTGIYEQY
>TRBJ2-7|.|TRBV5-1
ASSPDRAVSYEQY
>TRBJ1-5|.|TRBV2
ASRGTGANQPQH
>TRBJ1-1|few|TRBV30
AWGNRGGTEAF
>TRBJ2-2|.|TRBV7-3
ASSLDREAGELF
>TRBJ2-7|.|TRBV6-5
ASSPQGYGYEQY
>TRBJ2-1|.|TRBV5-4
ASSFRDRRFSEQF
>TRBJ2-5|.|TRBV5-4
ASSLEPLAGGGVETQY
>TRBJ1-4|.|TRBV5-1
ASNFMGQGYEKLF
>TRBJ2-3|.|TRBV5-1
ASSTGTGGSDTQY